The 20 T cell receptor beta chains listed next were all sequenced from one sample in a study of blood T cell repertoires in COVID-19. Some clones are missing from TCRdb's copy, which holds only in-frame ones; the method was immunoSEQ multiplex PCR. The sample has approximately 140,000 clones; more than 70% are singletons. The specimen was peripheral blood. Source of these receptors: a man aged 50 to 60 with active or convalescent COVID-19.

The chain joins TRBV7-9 to TRBJ2-2; 9 bases match TRBD1. Germline V CDR1 and CDR2: SEHNR, FQNEAQ (reference sequence). The CDR3 extends over 14 amino acids. Germline trimming cut 5 bases from V and 5 bases from J; bases unmatched to any gene: 3. The CDR3 loop reads CASSDRGTTGELFF. Written as DNA, the CDR3 is TGTGCCAGCAGCGACAGGGGGACTACCGGGGAGCTGTTTTTT.

The rearrangement joins TRBV28 to TRBJ2-3, with unresolved D. The V and J ends lost 5 bases and 3 bases respectively, with 9 bases between them. Looked up from germline, CDR1 is MDHEN and CDR2 is SYDVKM. The CDR3 is 13 amino acids. CDR3 coding DNA: TGTGCCAGCAGTCGCCCCGGGACAGATACGCAGTATTTT. As protein: CASSRPGTDTQYF.

Worth noting for this clone: The same CDR3 also results from other DNA sequences found in this sample. This chain uses TRBV2 with TRBJ2-7, with TRBD1 matching over 9 bases. This CDR3 comprises 13 residues. With 7 bases clipped from V and 2 bases from J, the junction kept 3 bases outside the gene matches. Per germline, CDR1 SNHLY and CDR2 FYNNEI. The CDR3 sequence is CASTRDRAYEQYF. In DNA form, the CDR3 reads TGTGCCAGCACCCGGGACAGGGCCTACGAGCAGTACTTC.

J is TRBJ1-1 and V is TRBV25-1; TRBD1 matches 7 bases. Germline assignment: CDR1 MGHDK and CDR2 SYGVNS. The trim removed 6 bases at V and 1 base at J, leaving 2 bases unmatched. This CDR3 contains 13 residues. CDR3 protein: CASSRQGNTEAFF. CDR3 DNA: TGTGCCAGCAGCCGACAGGGGAACACTGAAGCTTTCTTT.

J is TRBJ2-2 and V is TRBV27; 7 positions match TRBD1. From germline, CDR1 is MNHEY and CDR2 SMNVEV (reference sequence). V shed 4 bases and J 4 bases; nucleotides not matched to a gene: 12. The CDR3 runs to 17 residues. The CDR3 sequence is CASSSPLWDRLTGELFF. The CDR3 coding sequence is TGTGCCAGCAGTTCCCCGCTATGGGACAGACTCACCGGGGAGCTGTTTTTT.

The DNA for the CDR3 is TGTGCCAGCCGCAAGCGGCGGTTGAATGAAAAACTGTTTTTT. Residues: CASRKRRLNEKLFF. The chain is built from TRBV28 and TRBJ1-4; no clear D. The CDR3 length is 14 residues. The V end was cut by 8 bases, the J end by 5 bases, with 15 bases between. Germline V gene data show CDR1 as MDHEN and CDR2 as SYDVKM.

This chain joins TRBV5-1 and TRBJ1-1, with 10 bases aligning to TRBD1. CDR1 and CDR2 from the germline V gene are SGHRS and YFSETQ. V was clipped by 3 bases and J by 5 bases; unmatched bases: 7. This CDR3 is built from 15 residues. CDR3 sequence (DNA): TGCGCCAGCAGCTCAAAGACAGGGGGCGCAACTGAAGCTTTCTTT. Protein sequence: CASSSKTGGATEAFF.

This chain uses TRBV2 with TRBJ1-1; D gene uncertain. V was trimmed by 7 bases and J by 1 base, leaving 13 bases between them. The germline V gene has CDR1 SNHLY and CDR2 FYNNEI. This CDR3 has 14 residues. As DNA, the CDR3 is TGTGCCAGCACCTTAGAGAGGAGGAACACTGAAGCTTTCTTT. Its translation: CASTLERRNTEAFF.

V is TRBV5-5 and J is TRBJ1-1; D is unresolved. The ends were cut back, 5 bases at V and 1 base at J, with 12 bases in the middle. Germline V lookup: CDR1 SGHKS, CDR2 YYEKEE (reference sequence). The CDR3 totals 14 residues. Written as DNA, the CDR3 is TGTGCCAGCAGGGTTGGACGGGAGAACACTGAAGCTTTCTTT. Encoded protein: CASRVGRENTEAFF.

This chain joins TRBV5-6 and TRBJ1-2; no reliable D call. CDR3 size: 14 residues. The germline V gene has CDR1 SGHDT and CDR2 YYEEEE. V was cut by 1 base and J by 2 bases, with 9 bases left in between. CDR3 protein: CASSLTATNYGYTF. In DNA, the CDR3 is TGTGCCAGCAGCTTGACAGCCACGAACTATGGCTACACCTTC.

This clone was seen a few times. The rearrangement links TRBV19 to TRBJ1-1; 9 bases line up with TRBD1. CDR3 length: 16 amino acids. Per the germline V gene, CDR1 is LNHDA and CDR2 is SQIVND (reference sequence). Unmatched junction bases numbered 7, after V lost 4 bases and J lost 1 base. The CDR3 loop reads CASSRTPGQGNTEAFF. DNA for the CDR3: TGTGCCAGTAGTAGAACCCCGGGACAGGGGAACACTGAAGCTTTCTTT.

V gene TRBV28 combines with J gene TRBJ2-1; D ambiguous. This CDR3 spans 15 amino acids. CDR1 is MDHEN and CDR2 is SYDVKM in the germline V gene. The ends were cut back, 3 bases at V and 2 bases at J, with 11 bases in the middle. The CDR3, as DNA: TGTGCCAGCAGTTTCCGGAGTTCCCCCTACAATGAGCAGTTCTTC. This gives the protein CASSFRSSPYNEQFF.

This clone was detected a few times. The gene calls are TRBV28 and TRBJ2-2; perhaps TRBD2 as D (5 bases). This CDR3 has 21 amino acids. Germline CDR1 MDHEN, CDR2 SYDVKM. The germline V and J ends were trimmed by 6 bases and 3 bases, with 32 bases remaining between them. The CDR3 here is CASSPPLRVGPRRIHTGELFF. The CDR3 DNA reads as TGTGCCAGCAGCCCCCCCCTGAGGGTCGGACCTCGGCGAATTCACACCGGGGAGCTGTTTTTT.

This clone was picked up one time. This sequence joins TRBV7-8 and TRBJ2-5; the D gene is possibly TRBD1 (6 bases). V was pared by 5 bases and J by 3 bases, with 13 bases between. The germline gives CDR1 SGHVS, CDR2 FQNEAQ. This CDR3 is 14 amino acids long. This CDR3 reads CASSPPQGKETQYF. CDR3 sequence (DNA): TGTGCCAGCAGCCCCCCTCAGGGGAAAGAGACCCAGTACTTC.

The chain carries TRBV19 and TRBJ1-1, with a tentative D call TRBD1 (5 bases). CDR1 LNHDA and CDR2 SQIVND come from the germline V gene (reference sequence). This CDR3 contains 13 residues. Trimming shortened V by 7 bases and J by 2 bases, and 11 bases separated the two germline ends. The CDR3 nucleotides are TGTGCCAGTACCCTAGACAGAAACACTGAAGCTTTCTTT. Its protein is CASTLDRNTEAFF.

This chain links TRBV28 with TRBJ2-2, with D tentatively TRBD1 (5 bases). The CDR3 length is 14 residues. The germline V and J ends were trimmed by 7 bases and 8 bases, with 17 bases remaining between them. The germline gives CDR1 MDHEN, CDR2 SYDVKM. In nucleotides, the CDR3 is TGTGCCAGCATCCCCAACTGGGGCCAAGGGGAGCTGTTTTTT. Translation: CASIPNWGQGELFF.

This clone was seen more than once but under ten times. V and J are TRBV6-1 and TRBJ1-1; D may be TRBD1 (5 bases). The CDR3 contains 15 residues. CDR1 and CDR2 (germline): MNHNS, SASEGT. With 2 bases removed from V and 7 bases from J, the gap between germline ends came to 17 bases. Here the CDR3 DNA reads TGTGCCAGCAGTGAATCAGTCGGCAGGGCGATTGAAGCTTTCTTT. Amino acid sequence: CASSESVGRAIEAFF.

The chain uses TRBV5-1 and TRBJ2-4, with no clear D. The CDR3 runs to 17 residues. The V and J ends lost 0 bases and 5 bases respectively, with 18 bases between them. From germline, CDR1 is SGHRS and CDR2 YFSETQ. The chain's CDR3 is CASSLAWADRIQNIQYF. CDR3 in DNA: TGCGCCAGCAGCTTGGCATGGGCCGATCGCATCCAAAACATTCAGTACTTC.

The chain is built from TRBV5-4 and TRBJ1-1; D might be TRBD1 (5 bases). Germline assignment: CDR1 SGHNT and CDR2 YYREEE (reference sequence). The V gene lost 1 base and the J gene lost 1 base, with 8 bases spanning the gap. This CDR3 comprises 14 residues. CDR3 nucleotides: TGTGCCAGCAGCTTGAAAACAGGGAACACTGAAGCTTTCTTT. Translated, it gives CASSLKTGNTEAFF.

J is TRBJ2-7 and V is TRBV7-9, with D possibly TRBD2 on 6 matching bases. V dropped 6 bases and J dropped 2 bases, with 17 bases sitting between them. The CDR3 spans 15 residues. Looked up from germline, CDR1 is SEHNR and CDR2 is FQNEAQ (reference sequence). The CDR3 sequence: CASSTGHSGAYEQYF. The CDR3 region has the DNA TGTGCCAGCAGTACCGGACACTCGGGGGCCTACGAGCAGTACTTC.